The subject of this entry is one T cell receptor beta chain. The sample is drawn from a study of blood T cell repertoires in COVID-19. Whole-study context: The samples span acute and convalescent COVID-19 from the United States, Italy and Spain. PBMCs, B-cell-depleted T cells, or T cells provided the cDNA or gDNA that made up the material.

Losses at the gene ends were 5 bases for V and 0 bases for J; bases not matched to a gene: 3. The CDR3 is 14 residues long. Germline CDR1 and CDR2: MNHEY and SVGAGI. In the authors' methods: Amplification with reference gene primers provided the estimates of nucleated cell counts. Clones were sequenced by immunoSEQ multiplex PCR, and TCRdb holds only the in-frame ones, with some missing. D and trimming were read from the DNA, whereas the V and J calls and clone size are those reported in that table. The sample lists about 51,000 clones; around 86% were seen once. The chain combines TRBV6-5 with TRBJ1-1; 7 positions match TRBD1. This clonotype originated in a human donor with acute or convalescent COVID-19. The donor label of this sample is uncertain. Sequencing used peripheral blood. The CDR3: CASSRQGVNTEAFF. For the CDR3, the DNA is TGTGCCAGCAGTCGACAGGGCGTGAACACTGAAGCTTTCTTT.